These 15 T cell receptor beta chains were all obtained from the same sample, sequenced in a study of cytomegalovirus exposure and HLA in healthy donors. Vbeta (60) and Jbeta (13) primers were used in the PCR. Libraries were prepared by immunoSEQ multiplex PCR; TCRdb keeps only in-frame clonotypes and omits some of them. This sample has some 220,000 clones, with roughly four fifths found just once. Sequencing was carried out using PBMCs. These receptors all stem from a woman in her thirties or forties in good health and CMV-seronegative.

This clone was seen only a few times. V and J are TRBV5-4 and TRBJ1-1; 8 bases agree with TRBD1. This CDR3 contains 13 residues. J gave up 4 bases and V 1 base, and 0 bases lay outside the gene matches. The germline V gene has CDR1 SGHNT and CDR2 YYREEE (reference sequence). The CDR3 region is CASSLQGATEAFF. The CDR3 region has the DNA TGTGCCAGCAGCTTGCAGGGGGCCACTGAAGCTTTCTTT.

This chain uses TRBV30 with TRBJ1-2; TRBD1 matches 7 bases. Trimming took 1 base from V and 5 from J; bases not matched to a gene: 4. Germline V gene data show CDR1 as GTSNPN and CDR2 as SVGIG (reference sequence). CDR3 size: 13 residues. Written as DNA, the CDR3 is TGTGCCTGGAGTGGACAGGGATGGTATGGCTACACCTTC. This encodes CAWSGQGWYGYTF. Looking up the rest from reference TRBV30 and TRBJ1-2 gives the full variable domain: SQTIHQWPATLVQPVGSPLSLECTVEGTSNPNLYWYRQAAGRGLQLLFYSVGIGQISSEVPQNLSASRPQDRQFILSSKKLLLSDSGFYLCAWSGQGWYGYTFGSGTRLTVV.

V usage is TRBV9 and J usage is TRBJ1-1, with a tentative D call TRBD1 (5 bases). The V and J ends lost 2 bases and 1 base respectively, with 9 bases between them. Per germline, CDR1 SGDLS and CDR2 YYNGEE. The CDR3 loop spans 14 amino acids. CDR3 protein: CASSVTQANTEAFF. CDR3 sequence (DNA): TGTGCCAGCAGCGTCACACAGGCGAACACTGAAGCTTTCTTT.

This clone was seen once. The chain joins TRBV28 to TRBJ1-5; 8 positions match TRBD1. Germline lookup yields CDR1 MDHEN and CDR2 SYDVKM. V dropped 6 bases and J dropped 7; count of bases not matched to a gene: 17. The CDR3 covers 17 residues. CDR3 amino acids: CASRLPLLTGEAQPQHF. The DNA for the CDR3 is TGTGCCAGCAGGCTCCCGCTCTTGACAGGGGAAGCGCAGCCCCAGCATTTT.

In this sample, this clone turned up a few times. The rearrangement links TRBV6-5 to TRBJ2-2; TRBD2 might be the D (7 bases). There are 13 residues in the CDR3. The germline V gene encodes CDR1 MNHEY and CDR2 SVGAGI. Trimming took off 6 bases at V and 7 bases at J, with 12 bases between the two ends. The CDR3 region has the DNA TGTGCCAGCAGCTCGGGGGGCAACGGGGAGCTGTTTTTT. This encodes CASSSGGNGELFF.

The gene calls are TRBV2 and TRBJ2-1; no reliable D call. The CDR3 contains 14 residues. Trimming took off 0 bases at V and 5 bases at J, with 8 bases between the two ends. Germline CDR1 is SNHLY and CDR2 is FYNNEI. The CDR3 is CASSEAWQNNEQFF. As DNA, the CDR3 is TGTGCCAGCAGTGAAGCGTGGCAGAACAATGAGCAGTTCTTC.

This chain joins TRBV30 and TRBJ2-1; 8 nucleotides line up with TRBD2. V was pared by 2 bases and J by 4 bases, with 7 bases of the junction left unmatched. CDR1 and CDR2 (germline): GTSNPN, SVGIG (reference sequence). This CDR3 has 15 residues. CDR3 in amino acids: CAWSQTGGGYNEQFF. The CDR3 nucleotides are TGTGCCTGGAGTCAGACAGGCGGGGGGTACAATGAGCAGTTCTTC.

The V call is TRBV7-2, the J call TRBJ2-7; 12 nucleotides align to TRBD2. The CDR3 covers 16 residues. The ends lost 5 bases at V and 0 bases at J; junction bases unmatched: 5. CDR1 and CDR2 from the germline V gene are SGHTA and FQGNSA. The DNA for the CDR3 is TGTGCCAGCAGCCGACTAGCGGGGGCCAGCTCCTACGAGCAGTACTTC. Its translation: CASSRLAGASSYEQYF.

The rearrangement links TRBV7-9 to TRBJ2-5, with D possibly being TRBD1 (5 bases). V was clipped by 5 bases and J by 5 bases, with 15 bases between them. The V gene's germline CDR1 is SEHNR and CDR2 FQNEAQ (reference sequence). This CDR3 contains 14 residues. CDR3 region: CASSLIGVVETQYF. DNA for the CDR3: TGTGCCAGCAGCCTGATAGGGGTGGTCGAGACCCAGTACTTC.

The gene calls are TRBV11-2 and TRBJ2-1; 10 nucleotides agree with TRBD1. CDR3 size: 16 residues. Germline CDR1 and CDR2: SGHAT and FQNNGV. V trimming: 3 bases; J trimming: 8 bases; junction bases outside the gene matches: 10. CDR3 in amino acids: CASSLGAGTGVYEQFF. The DNA of the CDR3 is TGTGCCAGCAGCTTGGGGGCGGGGACAGGGGTCTATGAGCAGTTCTTC.

The chain has TRBV5-6 and TRBJ2-1; 7 nucleotides agree with TRBD2. This CDR3 is built from 13 residues. V dropped 3 bases and J dropped 9; count of bases not matched to a gene: 6. Germline values: CDR1 SGHDT, CDR2 YYEEEE. The CDR3 loop reads CASSWVGEGEQFF. The CDR3 region has the DNA TGTGCCAGCAGCTGGGTGGGGGAGGGTGAGCAGTTCTTC.

The J gene is TRBJ1-2, the V gene TRBV6-4; the D gene is possibly TRBD1 (5 bases). Germline CDR1 and CDR2: MRHNA and SNTAGT. CDR3 length: 14 residues. The V gene lost 2 bases and the J gene lost 2 bases, with 9 bases spanning the gap. The chain's CDR3 is CASSDGRGNYGYTF. DNA for the CDR3: TGTGCCAGCAGTGACGGGCGGGGGAACTATGGCTACACCTTC.

The genes are TRBV7-9 and TRBJ2-3, with 8 bases identical to TRBD1. V shed 3 bases, J shed 3 bases, and the junction held 5 bases outside the gene matches. Looked up from germline, CDR1 is SEHNR and CDR2 is FQNEAQ (reference sequence). The CDR3 has 15 amino acids. The CDR3 bases are TGTGCCAGCAGCTTCCTGACAGGGGCGACAGATACGCAGTATTTT. Amino acid sequence: CASSFLTGATDTQYF.

This clone showed up just a few times. One junction end disagrees with the germline gene, perhaps due to a read error. The chain combines TRBV20-1 with TRBJ1-1; D is ambiguous. This CDR3 is 11 amino acids long. Germline V gives CDR1 DFQATT, CDR2 SNEGSKA (reference sequence). CDR3 residues: CRAKGGLEAFF. For the CDR3, the DNA is TGCAGGGCTAAGGGAGGGCTGGAAGCTTTCTTT.

This clone came up a few times. The V gene is TRBV27, the J gene TRBJ2-7; 7 positions match TRBD1. Germline-derived CDR1 and CDR2 are MNHEY and SMNVEV (reference sequence). V trimming: 4 bases; J trimming: 2 bases; junction bases outside the gene matches: 2. This CDR3 is 13 amino acids long. The DNA of the CDR3 is TGTGCCAGCAGTTCCGACAGGGCCTACGAGCAGTACTTC. Encoded protein: CASSSDRAYEQYF.